A single sample is the source of the 9 T cell receptor beta chains below, sequenced in a study of blood T cell repertoires in COVID-19. Profiled with immunoSEQ multiplex PCR; TCRdb holds only in-frame clones, not every one. The data hold about 250,000 clones, with approximately 90% observed a single time. The specimen sequenced was peripheral blood. The receptors were sampled from a man aged 25 to 40 with acute or convalescent COVID-19.

The chain uses TRBV7-3 and TRBJ2-2; D unclear. Deletions cut 4 bases from V and 4 bases from J, with 7 bases between. Germline V gives CDR1 SGHTA, CDR2 FQGTGA. The CDR3 has 13 residues. The CDR3 region is CASSSISTGELFF. CDR3 sequence (DNA): TGTGCCAGCAGCTCCATTAGCACCGGGGAGCTGTTTTTT.

The chain is built from TRBV4-2 and TRBJ1-1; D gene unclear. Germline CDR1 and CDR2: LGHNA and YNFKEQ. The CDR3 extends over 14 amino acids. Trimming left V 0 bases short and J 7 bases short, with 12 bases between. CDR3 bases: TGTGCCAGCAGCCAAGATGACGGGGTTCGTGAAGCTTTCTTT. Amino acid sequence: CASSQDDGVREAFF.

The chain has TRBV28 and TRBJ1-1; tentative D call: TRBD1 (5 bases). This CDR3 is built from 15 residues. Looked up from germline, CDR1 is MDHEN and CDR2 is SYDVKM. V shed 6 bases and J shed 0 bases, with 14 bases lying between them. The CDR3 region is CASSPGGSLNTEAFF. CDR3 DNA: TGTGCCAGCAGCCCGGGGGGGTCACTGAACACTGAAGCTTTCTTT.

V gene TRBV28 combines with J gene TRBJ2-1, with TRBD2 matching over 8 bases. V trimming: 5 bases; J trimming: 3 bases; junction bases outside the gene matches: 0. CDR3 size: 13 residues. Germline V gene data show CDR1 as MDHEN and CDR2 as SYDVKM. The CDR3 sequence: CASSLAGYNEQFF. The CDR3 coding sequence is TGTGCCAGCAGTCTAGCGGGCTACAATGAGCAGTTCTTC.

The rearrangement uses TRBV6-1 and TRBJ1-2; D not certain. V gave up 3 bases and J gave up 13 bases, with 21 bases separating them. The CDR3 runs to 14 residues. Looked up from germline, CDR1 is MNHNS and CDR2 is SASEGT. CDR3: CASSDLVQFRGCTF. CDR3 DNA sequence: TGTGCCAGCAGTGATCTCGTACAGTTTAGAGGGTGCACCTTC.

The CDR3 loop reads CASSLDFGRAETQYF. The DNA of the CDR3 is TGTGCCAGCAGCTTAGATTTCGGGAGGGCAGAGACCCAGTACTTC. The chain employs TRBV11-2 and TRBJ2-5; 8 bases fit TRBD2. Germline trimming cut 0 bases from V and 4 bases from J; bases unmatched to any gene: 4. CDR3 length: 15 residues. Germline V lookup: CDR1 SGHAT, CDR2 FQNNGV.

The rearrangement uses TRBV5-1 and TRBJ2-6; 8 bases line up with TRBD1. Germline V CDR1 and CDR2: SGHRS, YFSETQ. The CDR3 totals 16 residues. The V and J ends lost 0 bases and 4 bases, in that order; junction bases with no gene match: 3. In DNA, the CDR3 is TGCGCCAGCAGCTTGGCAGGGGGCGACGGGGCCAACGTCCTGACTTTC. Translation gives CASSLAGGDGANVLTF.

The chain links TRBV28 to TRBJ2-3; D is perhaps TRBD2 (5 bases). The V gene's germline CDR1 is MDHEN and CDR2 SYDVKM. The CDR3 contains 15 residues. V dropped 5 bases and J dropped 4 bases, with 16 bases sitting between them. The CDR3 DNA sequence: TGTGCCAGCAGTAGTAACCCCGGGGTCCCAGATACGCAGTATTTT. Amino acid sequence: CASSSNPGVPDTQYF.

This clone was seen a single time. This chain joins TRBV5-6 and TRBJ2-1; 15 bases match TRBD2. Looked up from germline, CDR1 is SGHDT and CDR2 is YYEEEE. V shed 3 bases, J shed 5 bases, and the junction held 9 bases outside the gene matches. CDR3 length: 18 amino acids. The CDR3 region has the DNA TGTGCCAGCAGCTGGCGGGGGACTAGCGGGAGGTCAAACAATGAGCAGTTCTTC. It translates to CASSWRGTSGRSNNEQFF.